This T cell receptor beta chain originates from a study of Graves' ophthalmopathy and Graves' hyperthyroidism. The wider study: Peripheral blood was obtained at first diagnosis, ahead of any treatment. General observations from the study: Among thyroid clonotypes expanded above 0.001 frequency, most also appeared in blood. A 13-signature model separated ophthalmopathy from stable hyperthyroidism, reaching around 89% sensitivity and almost 82% specificity cross-validated.

Germline-derived CDR1 and CDR2 are LGHNA and YNFKEQ. The CDR3 is made up of 17 amino acids. Trimming cost V 1 base and J 0 bases, with 15 bases left between them. TCR beta CDR3 amplification used RNA transcripts. The first-round RT-PCR employed HTBI primers together with the Qiagen OneStep RT-PCR kit. A multiplex PCR was then performed as the second round. TCRdb fed the multiplex PCR reads into MiXCR, producing one record per CDR3 protein. The sample lists 45,000 to 60,000 distinct CDR3 sequences, approximately 50% seen once, with roughly 5% in the top ten. In its sample, this clonotype was seen many times. Antigen unknown. Clinical symptoms, serum thyroxine, TRAb, thyroid ultrasound and orbital computed tomography were relied on for diagnosis.

Material for sequencing was peripheral blood. The chain couples TRBV4-2 to TRBJ1-1; D is possibly TRBD1 (5 bases). The clonotype was recovered from an adult woman with Graves' ophthalmopathy. DNA for the CDR3: TGTGCCAGCAGCCAAGTATCGGGGGGGATTATGAACACTGAAGCTTTCTTT. Its translation is CASSQVSGGIMNTEAFF.